The T cell receptor beta chain described here comes from a study of cytomegalovirus exposure and HLA in healthy donors. Study results and limitations: Most of the TCR beta V segments (in an earlier analysis) were productive either about 87% or about 30% of the time.

This CDR3 comprises 14 residues. Between the trimmed V and J ends, which lost 6 bases and 3 bases, there was a span of 15 bases. The germline CDR1 and CDR2 sequences are SGHNT and YYREEE (reference sequence). The PCR used 60 Vbeta and 13 Jbeta primers. Only in-frame clones appear in the TCRdb table, and some are missing; sequencing was by immunoSEQ multiplex PCR. This table holds 100,000 or so clones, around three quarters found once. As regards this clone: Its target is unknown.

The source is a woman between 45 and 60 years old in good health and CMV-seropositive. V gene TRBV5-4 combines with J gene TRBJ2-5; possibly TRBD2 for D (5 bases). The source material was PBMCs. The CDR3 reads CASTEGASKETQYF. The CDR3, as DNA: TGTGCCAGCACAGAGGGAGCCTCCAAAGAGACCCAGTACTTC.